This TCR beta chain is drawn from a study of blood T cell repertoires in COVID-19. Study-wide background: Sites across the United States, Italy and Spain contributed samples from acute and convalescent COVID-19. PBMCs, B-cell-depleted T cells, or T cells were the source of the cDNA or gDNA that made up the material.

Per the original data handling: Quantification of nucleated cells was approximated via reference gene primer amplification. TCRdb's table, derived via immunoSEQ multiplex PCR, lists solely in-frame clones and lacks some. V and J calls and clone size are those listed in that table; D and trimming were worked out from the DNA. The data contain roughly 90,000 clones, 80% of them singletons. Sequencing was carried out using peripheral blood. This clonotype was obtained from a woman between 70 and 85 years old with acute or convalescent COVID-19.

The CDR3 region is CAIRQGYNYGYTF. The CDR3 nucleotides read TGTGCCATCCGACAGGGCTATAACTATGGCTACACCTTC. V gene TRBV10-3 combines with J gene TRBJ1-2, with 7 bases aligning to TRBD1. The CDR3 is made up of 13 amino acids. CDR1 is ENHRY and CDR2 is SYGVKD in the germline V gene. Losses at the gene ends were 8 bases for V and 1 base for J; bases not matched to a gene: 4.